This T cell receptor beta chain was recorded in a study of blood T cell repertoires in COVID-19 (dated by TCRdb to about 2020). Study-wide context: Samples covering the acute and convalescent phases of COVID-19 were provided by collaborators in the United States, Italy and Spain. Nearly every sample came with metadata listing a de-identified subject ID, COVID-19 status, age in years and sex. HLA class I and class II types, where available, came from metadata supplied by the sample provider rather than from assay-based typing. A freely available public database, intended as a resource for researchers studying the immune response to SARS-CoV-2, is where the repertoires were released. The samples were drawn from the first 160 participants of the ongoing ImmuneRACE study and from under 1,500 subjects provided by 6 global collaborators. The dataset comprised deeply sampled blood TCRbeta repertoires from subjects exposed to, actively infected with, or recovered from COVID-19. The prospective study material was composed of cDNA or gDNA derived from T cells, B-cell-depleted T cells, or PBMCs. General study outcomes and caveats: The quantity of clinical and demographic metadata differed by source and by participant and was supplied without curation.

One collaborating source in Seattle enrolled patients while the patients were actively infected and followed the patients over time throughout the course of disease. Whole blood was collected in K2EDTA tubes by collaborating institutions according to the institutions' own protocols. Collaborator samples were shipped for TCRbeta analysis as frozen whole blood, isolated PBMCs, or DNA extracted from either sample type. For this chain, trimming is 4 bases at the V end and 1 base at the J end, and the number of junction bases without a gene match is 10. The germline V gene (reference sequence) supplies CDR1 SGHNT and CDR2 YYREEE. The CDR3 measures 16 amino acids from cysteine to phenylalanine. Of the read, only the CDR3 DNA is kept; its 48 bases are in frame from base 1. The immunoSEQ Assay, a bias-controlled multiplex PCR, was used to amplify TCRbeta CDR3 regions from genomic DNA. The authors processed their data as follows. Nucleated cell counts per sample were estimated from amplification of reference gene primers within the assay. To quantify the absolute abundance of each unique TCRbeta CDR3 rearrangement, sequence reads were collapsed and filtered. For each sample, productive Simpson clonality was calculated as the square root of Simpson's diversity index over productive rearrangements. This is the immuneACCESS table as TCRdb keeps it, with only in-frame sequences that have V and J called. A part of the clones is gone; compared with another copy, unresolved V genes explain less than half, and the rest is unexplained. The V and J calls and clone size are taken from that table; D and trimming were inferred from the DNA. For this sample there are about 160,000 clones; around nine tenths appear just once. The leading ten clones occupy 9% to 12% of the sample.

This clone has a single count. The target of this receptor is not known. Per-nucleotide qualities are absent, and no much larger clonotype sits a single base away. This receptor was identified in a woman in her 70s with COVID-19, enrolled during active disease. The chain is encoded by TRBV5-4 joined to TRBJ2-5, with TRBD1 matching 7 junction bases. Sequencing was carried out using peripheral blood. The CDR3 sequence is CASSTPPGTVQETQYF. At the DNA level, the sequence is TGTGCCAGCAGCACCCCCCCTGGGACAGTCCAAGAGACCCAGTACTTC. Outside the CDR3, residues come from the reference TRBV5-4 and TRBJ2-5 proteins, so the full variable domain is: ETGVTQSPTHLIKTRGQQVTLRCSSQSGHNTVSWYQQALGQGPQFIFQYYREEENGRGNFPPRFSGLQFPNYSSELNVNALELDDSALYLCASSTPPGTVQETQYFGPGTRLLVL.